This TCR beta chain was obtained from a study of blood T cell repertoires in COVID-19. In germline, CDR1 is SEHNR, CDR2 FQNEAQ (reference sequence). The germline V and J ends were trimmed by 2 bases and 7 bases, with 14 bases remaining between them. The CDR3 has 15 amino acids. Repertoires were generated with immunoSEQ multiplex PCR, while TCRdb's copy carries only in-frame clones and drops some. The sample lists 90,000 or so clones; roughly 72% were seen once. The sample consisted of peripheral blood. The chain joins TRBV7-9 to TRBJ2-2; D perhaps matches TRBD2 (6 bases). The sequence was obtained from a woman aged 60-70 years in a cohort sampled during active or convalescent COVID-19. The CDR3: CASSLTLGSGGELFF. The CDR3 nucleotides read TGTGCCAGCAGCTTAACTCTCGGGAGTGGCGGGGAGCTGTTTTTT.